The 4 T cell receptor beta chains listed next were all sequenced from one sample in a study of shared clonotypes between healthy human individuals. Here immunoSEQ multiplex PCR was the method, and the copy in TCRdb shows in-frame clones only, minus some. The repertoire has fewer than 3 million clones, about 90% of them found once; the top ten carry around 0.35%. Sequencing used naive CD4+ T cells from PBMCs. Specified subset: CD45RA+ positively selected. Receptors originate from a man younger than 35 in good health. Some clones in this sample may be carry-over from other donors' samples.

The chain joins TRBV5-1 to TRBJ2-7, with D possibly TRBD1 on 7 matching bases. The CDR3 has 14 amino acids. Trimming stripped 3 bases from V and 5 bases from J, with 15 bases between. From germline, CDR1 is SGHRS and CDR2 YFSETQ. Here the CDR3 reads CASSSSRGDDEQYF. CDR3 DNA: TGCGCCAGCAGCTCATCCAGGGGGGACGACGAGCAGTACTTC.

This clone occurred once. This sequence joins TRBV4-1 and TRBJ2-5; 11 bases fit TRBD1. The CDR3 length is 15 residues. V trimming: 4 bases; J trimming: 5 bases; junction bases outside the gene matches: 6. Per germline, CDR1 MGHRA and CDR2 YSYEKL. The CDR3 sequence: CASSPGQGAGETQYF. In DNA, the CDR3 is TGCGCCAGCAGCCCAGGACAGGGGGCCGGGGAGACCCAGTACTTC.

The chain couples TRBV11-2 to TRBJ1-2; unclear D gene. There are 12 residues in the CDR3. Germline V gene sequence: CDR1 SGHAT, CDR2 FQNNGV. V lost 5 bases, J lost 2 bases, and 6 bases lay in between. CDR3 sequence (DNA): TGTGCCAGCAGCAATACGAACTATGGCTACACCTTC. Its protein product is CASSNTNYGYTF.

This chain links TRBV10-3 with TRBJ2-3; 7 nucleotides agree with TRBD2. This CDR3 is 14 amino acids long. CDR1 and CDR2 (germline): ENHRY, SYGVKD. After removal of 5 bases from V and 4 bases from J, the junction contained 6 bases not matched to a gene. The CDR3 coding sequence is TGTGCCATCAGTAGCGGGATGGGTGCAGATACGCAGTATTTT. Encoded protein: CAISSGMGADTQYF.